This is a list of T cell receptor beta chains from one sample in a study of identical twins. TCRdb reanalysed the 5' RACE reads using MiXCR and keeps one entry per CDR3 protein. Of approximately 1.8 million distinct CDR3 sequences listed, around a third are singletons. The sample was cord blood. The receptor set was obtained from a newborn girl in good health. Each CDR3 is given with its conserved first and last residue. A D gene is named only where the DNA matches it firmly. Not every row has a clone size; where given, it reads once, few, many or a size class.

TRBV7-2	-	-	TRBJ2-3	TGTGCCAGCAGCTCACGAGGGTCAGGGGCACATACGCAGTATTTT	CASSSRGSGAHTQYF
TRBV29-1	TRBD2	few	TRBJ2-1	TGCAGCGTTTATGGGAGGGACGATGAGCAGTTCTTC	CSVYGRDDEQFF
TRBV5-1	-	many	TRBJ1-2	TGCGCCAGCAGCTTGACGGGCGAAAGTAACTATGGCTACACCTTC	CASSLTGESNYGYTF
TRBV5-1	TRBD2	-	TRBJ2-5	TGCGCCAGCAGCTTTTTACTAGCGGCATTACCTTACAATGAGCAGTACTTC	CASSFLLAALPYNEQYF
TRBV4-1	TRBD1	few	TRBJ2-6	TGCGCCAGCAGCCACCACGGGACAGGGAACGGGGCCAACGTCCTGACTTTC	CASSHHGTGNGANVLTF
TRBV4-2	-	-	TRBJ1-1	TGTGCCTGCAGCCAAGGGGGGGCAGGGTTAGATACTGAAGCTTTCTTT	CACSQGGAGLDTEAFF
TRBV20-1	-	-	TRBJ2-7	TGCAGTGCTGGCGAAGAGCTCGGCTCCTACGAGCAGTACTTC	CSAGEELGSYEQYF
TRBV2	-	-	TRBJ2-6	TGTGCCAGCAGTGAGGTAGGGTCCGGGGCCAACGTCCTGACTTTC	CASSEVGSGANVLTF
TRBV11-2	TRBD1	few	TRBJ1-4	TGTGCCAGCAGCTTAGTAACAGGGGGCCCTGAAAAACTGTTTTTT	CASSLVTGGPEKLFF
TRBV20-1	TRBD2	-	TRBJ2-1	TGCAGTGCGTTACTAGCGGGGTATTCCTACAATGAGCAGTTCTTC	CSALLAGYSYNEQFF
TRBV12-3/TRBV12-4	TRBD2	-	TRBJ2-7	TGTGCCAGCAGCCGGACTAGCGGGGCGTTCTCCTACGAGCAGTACTTC	CASSRTSGAFSYEQYF
TRBV20-1	TRBD1	-	TRBJ2-3	TGCAGTGCCTACGACAGGGGAGGTACGCAGTATTTT	CSAYDRGGTQYF
TRBV12-5	TRBD2	-	TRBJ2-5	TGTGCTAGTGGTTTGGTACTAGCGGGGGGTGTCTTGGGCTACAATGAGCAGTACTTC	CASGLVLAGGVLGYNEQYF
TRBV12-3/TRBV12-4	-	-	TRBJ1-2	TGTGCCGGTAAAAGGGGTGGCTACACCTTC	CAGKRGGYTF
TRBV29-1	-	-	TRBJ2-1	TGCAGCGTTGGGGCGGGGCGCCTAGGCAATGAGCAGTTCTTC	CSVGAGRLGNEQFF
TRBV20-1	-	few	TRBJ2-7	TGCAGTGCTAGGCCAGGGACTCACGAGCAGTACTTC	CSARPGTHEQYF
TRBV20-1	-	few	TRBJ1-2	TGCAGTGCCACCTACGACTATGGCTACACCTTC	CSATYDYGYTF
TRBV25-1	-	few	TRBJ2-2	TGTGCCAGCACCCTCTCGACAGGGAACACCGGGGAGCTGTTTTTT	CASTLSTGNTGELFF
TRBV5-1	-	-	TRBJ2-7	TGCGCCAGCAGCTTGGGTCCTACAGGGCTATCCTACAATGAGCAGTACTTC	CASSLGPTGLSYNEQYF
TRBV7-2	-	-	TRBJ2-3	TGTGCCAGCAGCTTCGGGGGCTACAGCACAGATACGCAGTATTTT	CASSFGGYSTDTQYF
TRBV20-1	TRBD1	-	TRBJ1-1	TGCAGTGCTAGTAGACAGGGGAGCACTGAAGCTTTCTTT	CSASRQGSTEAFF
TRBV6-1	TRBD2	few	TRBJ2-5	TGTGCCAGCAGCGTCCAGCGGGGGCAAGAGACCCAGTACTTC	CASSVQRGQETQYF
TRBV20-1	TRBD2	-	TRBJ2-1	TGCAGTGCTAGAGAGCTAGCGGGAGTGCGAAATGAGCAGTTCTTC	CSARELAGVRNEQFF
TRBV12-3/TRBV12-4	-	few	TRBJ2-7	TGTGCCAGCAGTCTATACTCGGGGCTAGCGAACTACGAGCAGTACTTC	CASSLYSGLANYEQYF
TRBV20-1	-	-	TRBJ2-3	TGCAGTGCTAGAGAAGTTAGCGGTGGTGCAGATACGCAGTATTTT	CSAREVSGGADTQYF
TRBV12-3/TRBV12-4	-	-	TRBJ1-2	TGTACCAGCAGTCGACTGGCTAACTATGGCTACACCTTC	CTSSRLANYGYTF
TRBV9	TRBD2	-	TRBJ2-1	TGTGCCAGCAGCGTAGCTATGGGGGGACTAGCGGCCGACAATGAACAGTTCTTC	CASSVAMGGLAADNEQFF
TRBV20-1	-	few	TRBJ2-3	TGCAGTGCTAGAGGGTCGGGCAGGGGCACAGATACGCAGTATTTT	CSARGSGRGTDTQYF
TRBV7-2	-	few	TRBJ1-2	TGTGCCAGCACCGTGCCTGGAGACTATGGCTACACCTTC	CASTVPGDYGYTF
TRBV20-1	-	few	TRBJ1-6	TGCAGTGCTAGTGCTCAGCCAAATTCACCCCTCCACTTT	CSASAQPNSPLHF
TRBV12-3/TRBV12-4	TRBD2	-	TRBJ2-1	TGTGCCAGCACCCTACAACTAGCGGGGGGCAGTGAGCAGTTCTTC	CASTLQLAGGSEQFF
TRBV5-6	-	few	TRBJ2-1	TGTGCCAGCAGCTTTTTGGGGCGGCCTTACAATGAGCAGTTCTTC	CASSFLGRPYNEQFF
TRBV20-1	TRBD1	-	TRBJ2-7	TGCAGTGCTATTCAGGGGGCGAGGTACGAGCAGTACTTC	CSAIQGARYEQYF
TRBV5-1	-	few	TRBJ2-1	TGCGCCAGCAGCTTGAGGTTGCAGGTAGGGTACAATGAGCAGTTCTTC	CASSLRLQVGYNEQFF
TRBV6-6	TRBD1	few	TRBJ1-2	TGTGCCAGCGGACAGGCCTATGGCTACACCTTC	CASGQAYGYTF
TRBV20-1	-	few	TRBJ2-3	TGCAGTGCGACCGTGGGGACAGATACGCAGTATTTT	CSATVGTDTQYF
TRBV10-1	-	-	TRBJ2-3	TGCGCCAGCAGTGAGTCCCTGGCGGCAGATACGCAGTATTTT	CASSESLAADTQYF
TRBV29-1	-	-	TRBJ1-1	TGCAGCGTCCAGGAGACAGCTGCTTTCTTT	CSVQETAAFF
TRBV6-5	-	-	TRBJ1-1	TGTGCCAGCAGTCCAGGCGCCGTCACTGAAGCTTTCTTT	CASSPGAVTEAFF
TRBV12-3/TRBV12-4	-	-	TRBJ1-6	TGTGCCAGCGGCCGGGGACGTTATAATTCACCCCTCCACTTT	CASGRGRYNSPLHF
TRBV12-3/TRBV12-4	-	few	TRBJ2-1	TGTGCCAGCAGTCTGGGCCGGCGATTTGTAGGCAATGAGCAGTTCTTC	CASSLGRRFVGNEQFF
TRBV24-1	-	few	TRBJ2-7	TGTGCCACCAGTGCTCCGACCGACTACGAGCAGTACTTC	CATSAPTDYEQYF
TRBV19	-	once	TRBJ2-3	TGTGCCAGTAGCCTATTTTCGTGGGAGACCTACACAGATACGCAGTATTTT	CASSLFSWETYTDTQYF
TRBV7-9	-	-	TRBJ1-2	TGTGCCAGCAGCTCCGCTGAAGGGACTAACTATGGCTACACCTTC	CASSSAEGTNYGYTF
TRBV11-2	-	-	TRBJ2-5	TGTGCCAGCAGCTCGGAGCCTTCAATCGCCTACAATGAGCAGTACTTC	CASSSEPSIAYNEQYF
TRBV11-3	-	few	TRBJ2-1	TGTGCCAGCAGCTTAGCCCAAGGCGATGAGCAGTTCTTC	CASSLAQGDEQFF
TRBV6-2/TRBV6-3	-	few	TRBJ1-2	TGTGCCAGCAGCTCACCATTGTCGGGACGCGGGGGCTATGGCTACACCTTC	CASSSPLSGRGGYGYTF
TRBV29-1	-	-	TRBJ2-7	TGCAGCGTTGGGTCAGGTCTGAACGAGCAGTACTTC	CSVGSGLNEQYF
TRBV25-1	-	-	TRBJ1-6	TGTGCCAGCAGTGAATACACCGGGACGTCTAATTCACCCCTCCACTTT	CASSEYTGTSNSPLHF
TRBV4-2	TRBD2	-	TRBJ2-3	TGTGCCAGCAGCCAAGATTTAGATTTAGGCGGGGGGCTCACAGATACGCAGTATTTT	CASSQDLDLGGGLTDTQYF
TRBV7-2	TRBD2	many	TRBJ2-3	TGTGCCAGCGGACTAGCGGGGGGAGATACGCAGTATTTT	CASGLAGGDTQYF
TRBV20-1	-	few	TRBJ2-4	TGCAGTGCTAGAGCGCCCTCCAACATTCAGTACTTC	CSARAPSNIQYF
TRBV13	-	-	TRBJ2-7	TGTGCCAGCAGCTTACTACCGGGCCTTCCCTCCTACAATGAGCAGTACTTC	CASSLLPGLPSYNEQYF
TRBV10-3	-	few	TRBJ2-1	TGTGCCATCAGTGAGTCGGGGGAGAAGCAGTTCTTC	CAISESGEKQFF